Presented here are 4 T cell receptor beta chains from one specimen sequenced in a study of spatial heterogeneity in lung cancer. Each CDR3 protein is one row after TCRdb ran MiXCR on the 5' RACE reads. Among about 15,000 distinct CDR3 sequences listed, 3.6% were seen once. This sample's time point: sample taken at primary tumor resection. This sample comprised normal lung tissue next to the tumor, obtained at surgery. The origin of the receptors is a male donor with early-stage non-small cell lung cancer.

This clonotype has ten or more counts. This beta chain is off target for a library built for alpha chains, so its abundance means little. V and J are TRBV7-2 and TRBJ1-5; D possibly corresponds to TRBD1 (5 bases). The germline V gene has CDR1 SGHTA and CDR2 FQGNSA. The CDR3 runs 15 residues. V lost 3 bases to trimming and J lost 7 bases, with 16 bases between them. CDR3 region: CASSFVSGARQPQHF. As DNA, the CDR3 is TGTGCCAGCAGCTTCGTGTCTGGGGCGCGGCAGCCCCAGCATTTT.

This clonotype came up many times. Being off target in a library aimed at alpha chains, this beta chain has a size of little meaning. The chain is built from TRBV13 and TRBJ1-4; no clear D gene. Germline CDR1 reads PRHDT; CDR2 reads FYEKMQ (reference sequence). This CDR3 is built from 13 residues. V was shortened by 5 bases and J by 0 bases, with 4 bases between the two germline ends. This CDR3 reads CASSTATNEKLFF. The CDR3 nucleotides read TGTGCCAGCAGCACCGCAACTAATGAAAAACTGTTTTTT.

This clonotype was counted ten times or more. Since the library was made to target alpha chains, this beta chain is a stray read and its abundance is not meaningful. The V and J genes are TRBV24-1 and TRBJ1-1, with D uncertain. V lost 0 bases to trimming and J lost 2 bases, with 15 bases between them. The CDR3 runs to 17 residues. Per the germline V gene, CDR1 is KGHDR and CDR2 is SFDVKD. The CDR3 here is CATSDLGGQDHNTEAFF. DNA for the CDR3: TGTGCCACCAGTGATTTGGGAGGGCAGGACCATAACACTGAAGCTTTCTTT.

Many counts were recorded for this clonotype. Found in a library prepared for alpha chains, this beta chain is an off-target read, and its abundance has little meaning. V and J are TRBV20-1 and TRBJ2-1, with D possibly matching TRBD2 (6 bases). There are 15 residues in the CDR3. Per the germline V gene, CDR1 is DFQATT and CDR2 is SNEGSKA (reference sequence). The germline V and J ends were trimmed by 1 base and 6 bases, with 16 bases remaining between them. CDR3 residues: CSARVPGRSGNEQFF. CDR3 DNA sequence: TGCAGTGCTAGAGTTCCAGGGAGGAGTGGCAATGAGCAGTTCTTC.